This T cell receptor beta chain was recorded in a study of cytomegalovirus exposure and HLA in healthy donors. General observations from the study: It was about 150 TCR beta chains that were listed as cytomegalovirus-associated. Several top significant clusters appeared, in a later analysis, to be linked to common viral pathogens.

This CDR3 is built from 13 residues. Germline V gives CDR1 SQVTM, CDR2 ANQGSEA. V shed 3 bases and J shed 6 bases, with 13 bases lying between them. The study ran its PCR with 60 Vbeta and 13 Jbeta primers. TCRdb's copy holds only in-frame clones and misses some; the assay was immunoSEQ multiplex PCR. Altogether under 200,000 clones are present, approximately 75% being singletons, with the ten largest covering 1.5% to 2%. With respect to this clone: Its antigen remains unknown.

Sequenced: PBMCs. The source of this sequence is a young woman in good health and CMV-seronegative. The V gene is TRBV29-1, the J gene TRBJ2-3; D unresolved. CDR3: CSVEASSVDTQYF. The CDR3 nucleotides are TGCAGCGTTGAGGCCAGTTCTGTTGATACGCAGTATTTT.